This TCR beta chain was recovered during a study of a mutant IDH1 vaccine in newly diagnosed glioma. Study information: Those enrolled had earlier been treated with radiotherapy, temozolomide, or both, mostly both.

The V segment lost 3 bases and the J segment 3 bases; nucleotides outside the gene matches: 7. This CDR3 contains 15 residues. Per the germline V gene, CDR1 is WSHSY and CDR2 is SAAADI. The time point: baseline, week 1 (first vaccination visit). Treatment described: pre-vaccination baseline after standard-of-care therapy. Those who donated had recent WHO grade 3 or 4 IDH1-mutant, ATRX-lost astrocytomas. Clones were read by immunoSEQ multiplex PCR, and TCRdb kept only the in-frame ones, dropping some. This table holds approximately 36,000 clones, approximately 92% found once. This clone has just a few counts.

Sequencing used PBMCs, obtained from a glioma patient treated with radiotherapy, temozolomide or both. This receptor was obtained from a man aged 18 to 35 with glioma. The rearrangement joins TRBV10-2 to TRBJ2-7; 8 bases are shared with TRBD1. Written as DNA, the CDR3 is TGCGCCAGCAGTGATCGGGACAGGACGTACTACGAGCAGTACTTC. Its protein is CASSDRDRTYYEQYF.